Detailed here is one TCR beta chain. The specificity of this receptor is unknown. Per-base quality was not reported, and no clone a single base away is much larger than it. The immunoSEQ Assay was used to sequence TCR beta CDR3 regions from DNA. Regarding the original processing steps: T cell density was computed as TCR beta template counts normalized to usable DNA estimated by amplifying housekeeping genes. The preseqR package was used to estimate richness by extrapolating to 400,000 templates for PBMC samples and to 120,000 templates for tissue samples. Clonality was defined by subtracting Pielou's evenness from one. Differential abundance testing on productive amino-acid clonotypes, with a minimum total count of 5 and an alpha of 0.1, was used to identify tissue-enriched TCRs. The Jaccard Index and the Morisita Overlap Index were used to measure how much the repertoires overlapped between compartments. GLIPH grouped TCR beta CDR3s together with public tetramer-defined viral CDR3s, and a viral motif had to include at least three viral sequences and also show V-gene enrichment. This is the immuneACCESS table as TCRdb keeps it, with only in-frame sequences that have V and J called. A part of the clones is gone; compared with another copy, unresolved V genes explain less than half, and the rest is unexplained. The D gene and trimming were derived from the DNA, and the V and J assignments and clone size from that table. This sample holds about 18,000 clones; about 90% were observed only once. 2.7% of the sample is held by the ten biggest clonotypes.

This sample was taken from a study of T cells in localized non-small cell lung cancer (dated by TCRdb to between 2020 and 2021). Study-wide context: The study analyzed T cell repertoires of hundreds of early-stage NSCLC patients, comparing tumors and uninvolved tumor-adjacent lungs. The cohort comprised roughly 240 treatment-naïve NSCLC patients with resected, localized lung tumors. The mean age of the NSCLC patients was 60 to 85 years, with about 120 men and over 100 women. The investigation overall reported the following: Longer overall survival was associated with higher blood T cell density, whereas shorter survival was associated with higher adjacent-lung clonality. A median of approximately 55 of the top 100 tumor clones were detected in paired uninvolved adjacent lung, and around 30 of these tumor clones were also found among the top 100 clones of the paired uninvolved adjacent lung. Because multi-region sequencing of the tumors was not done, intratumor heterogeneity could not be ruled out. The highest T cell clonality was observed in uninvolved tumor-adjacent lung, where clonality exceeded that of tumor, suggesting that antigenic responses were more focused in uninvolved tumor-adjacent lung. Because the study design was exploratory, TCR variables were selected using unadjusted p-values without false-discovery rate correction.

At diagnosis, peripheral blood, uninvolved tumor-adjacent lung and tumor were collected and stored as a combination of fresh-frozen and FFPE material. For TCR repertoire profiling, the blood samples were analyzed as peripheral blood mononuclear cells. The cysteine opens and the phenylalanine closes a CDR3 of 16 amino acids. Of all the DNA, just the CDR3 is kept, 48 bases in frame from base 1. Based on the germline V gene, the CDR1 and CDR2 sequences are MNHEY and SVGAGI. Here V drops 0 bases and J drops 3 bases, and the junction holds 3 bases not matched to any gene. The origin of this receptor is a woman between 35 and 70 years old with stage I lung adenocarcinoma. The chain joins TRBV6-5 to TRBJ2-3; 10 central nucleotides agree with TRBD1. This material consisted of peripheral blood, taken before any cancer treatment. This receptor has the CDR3 CASSYSWTGGTDTQYF. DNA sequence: TGTGCCAGCAGTTACTCATGGACAGGGGGTACAGATACGCAGTATTTT.